This T cell receptor (beta chain) was sequenced during a study of T-cell reconstitution after alpha-beta-depleted transplantation in children listed by TCRdb under 2016. Regarding the research as a whole: T-cell immune reconstitution after TCRalphabeta/CD19-depleted allogeneic hematopoietic cell transplantation in children was quantitatively tracked in the study by means of TCR repertoire profiling. General conclusions and limits of the study: About two months after transplant, the apparently early recovery of alphabetaT-cell counts reportedly depended on just several hundred clones that had expanded rapidly and came from non-depleted graft cells. In some patients, high TCRbeta diversity at day 60 was attributed to recipient T cells and intrathymic progenitors that had survived conditioning. Over the following months the frequencies of hyperexpanded clones went down, and after one year T-cell counts and TCRbeta diversity were mostly credited to newly produced T cells.

This clonotype was seen once. Its antigen target is currently unknown. This clone may be a read error of a much larger clone one base away. The CDR3, cysteine through phenylalanine, is 14 amino acids long. Here the CDR3 DNA is all that survives: 42 bases in frame from base 1. Trimming costs V 4 bases and J 3 bases, and their ends lie 16 bases apart. Reading the germline V gene (reference sequence) gives CDR1 DFQATT and CDR2 SNEGSKA. Library prep was done by PCR. Instrument used: Illumina HiSeq 2500. To normalize quantification of the TCRbeta repertoire, the TCR libraries were built with molecular barcoding that relied on unique molecular identifiers. TCRdb reanalyzed the raw reads on its own, using fastp at Q25 for trimming and MiXCR for clone calling, and kept in-frame beta chains. Every entry covers one CDR3 protein and lists the most common genes and DNA from its rows. The sample table records hundreds of thousands of distinct CDR3 sequences; about 10% of these occur just once. Roughly 2% of the sample is taken by the ten largest.

The treatment or condition label, read with the paper, signifies: allogeneic hematopoietic cell transplantation with graft depleted of TCRalphabeta T cells and CD19 B cells. The transplant recipients were children given TCRalphabeta/CD19-depleted allogeneic hematopoietic cell grafts. This material consisted of PBMCs, taken before TCRalphabeta/CD19-depleted stem cell transplant. Rearrangement joined TRBV20-1 to TRBJ2-7, with the D segment identity uncertain. The sequence came from a child aged 2 to 9 with inherited bone marrow failure, due to receive a stem cell transplant. The encoded CDR3 is CSAISRTSIYEQYF. The sequenced DNA: TGCAGTGCTATATCCAGAACATCTATCTACGAGCAGTACTTC.